A selection of T cell receptor beta chains follows, all from one sample in a study of spatial heterogeneity in lung cancer. In TCRdb, the 5' RACE reads were re-called with MiXCR into one record per CDR3 protein. The sample shows 5,400 or so distinct CDR3 sequences, roughly 15% of them seen only once. The specimen was lung tumor tissue, collected at surgery. These receptors came from a male donor with early-stage non-small cell lung cancer. Each CDR3 is given with its conserved first and last residue. Each record gives: D gene, J gene, clone size, V gene, CDR3 DNA, CDR3 protein. A D gene is named only where the DNA matches it firmly. A row's size may be missing; if present it is once, few, many or a size class.

D gene: TRBD1; J gene: TRBJ2-7; clone size: medium-sized; V gene: TRBV10-3; CDR3 DNA: TGTGCCATCAGTGAGTCAGGATCCAGGGGGACCCACGAGCAGTACTTC; CDR3 protein: CAISESGSRGTHEQYF
D gene: .; J gene: TRBJ2-1; clone size: medium-sized; V gene: TRBV28; CDR3 DNA: TGTGCCAGCAGTTTATATACAGGGACTTACAATGAGCAGTTCTTC; CDR3 protein: CASSLYTGTYNEQFF
D gene: TRBD1; J gene: TRBJ2-7; clone size: medium-sized; V gene: TRBV19; CDR3 DNA: TGTGCCAGTAGTCCCGGACAGGGTACCTACGAGCAGTACTTC; CDR3 protein: CASSPGQGTYEQYF
D gene: TRBD1; J gene: TRBJ1-3; clone size: many; V gene: TRBV20-1; CDR3 DNA: TGCAGTGCTCCCGACAGGGACGGGTACACCATATATTTT; CDR3 protein: CSAPDRDGYTIYF
D gene: .; J gene: TRBJ2-1; clone size: .; V gene: TRBV12-2; CDR3 DNA: TGTGCAAGTCGCTTTGGGACTTTAGCGTGGGGGCAGAATGAGCAGTTCTTC; CDR3 protein: CASRFGTLAWGQNEQFF
D gene: .; J gene: TRBJ1-5; clone size: large; V gene: TRBV28; CDR3 DNA: TGTGCCAGCAGTTTAAATAGCGACTGGGCGAGCAATCAGCCCCAGCATTTT; CDR3 protein: CASSLNSDWASNQPQHF
D gene: .; J gene: TRBJ2-1; clone size: medium-sized; V gene: TRBV15; CDR3 DNA: TGTGCCACCAGCAGTCTCGGGACATCCTCCTACAATGAGCAGTTCTTC; CDR3 protein: CATSSLGTSSYNEQFF
D gene: .; J gene: TRBJ2-5; clone size: medium-sized; V gene: TRBV7-2; CDR3 DNA: TGTGCCAGCAGCCCCGGTGCACAGGCTACCTCAGAGACCCAGTACTTC; CDR3 protein: CASSPGAQATSETQYF
D gene: TRBD1; J gene: TRBJ1-6; clone size: medium-sized; V gene: TRBV6-5; CDR3 DNA: TGTGCCAGCAGGCGCGAAGGGACAGGGCCTAATTCACCCCTCCACTTT; CDR3 protein: CASRREGTGPNSPLHF
D gene: TRBD1; J gene: TRBJ2-3; clone size: few; V gene: TRBV28; CDR3 DNA: TGTGCCAGCGTCGGACAGGCCGTCTATCGGCAGTATTTT; CDR3 protein: CASVGQAVYRQYF
D gene: .; J gene: TRBJ2-6; clone size: medium-sized; V gene: TRBV6-1; CDR3 DNA: TGTGCCAGCTCCCGACAGTTTTCTGGGGCCAACGTCCTGACTTTC; CDR3 protein: CASSRQFSGANVLTF
D gene: .; J gene: TRBJ2-7; clone size: many; V gene: TRBV2; CDR3 DNA: TGTGCCAGCAATGGGAAATCCTACGAGCAGTACTTC; CDR3 protein: CASNGKSYEQYF
D gene: TRBD1; J gene: TRBJ2-2; clone size: medium-sized; V gene: TRBV7-7; CDR3 DNA: TGTGCCAGCAGCTTACAGGGGGCAGGCACCGGGGAGCTGTTTTTT; CDR3 protein: CASSLQGAGTGELFF
D gene: TRBD2; J gene: TRBJ2-1; clone size: .; V gene: TRBV12-3/TRBV12-4; CDR3 DNA: TGTGCCAGCAGTCGGTCTAGCGGCAATGAGCAGTTCTTC; CDR3 protein: CASSRSSGNEQFF
D gene: TRBD1; J gene: TRBJ2-1; clone size: medium-sized; V gene: TRBV20-1; CDR3 DNA: TGCAGTGCTAGTCTCACCCGGGACAGGGGGAACAATGAGCAGTTCTTC; CDR3 protein: CSASLTRDRGNNEQFF
D gene: TRBD1; J gene: TRBJ2-3; clone size: medium-sized; V gene: TRBV6-5; CDR3 DNA: TGTGCCAGCAGGTTGGACAGGGCTAGCACAGATACGCAGTATTTT; CDR3 protein: CASRLDRASTDTQYF
D gene: .; J gene: TRBJ2-1; clone size: medium-sized; V gene: TRBV12-3/TRBV12-4; CDR3 DNA: TGTGCCTCCCGGCAGTCCTACAATGAGCAGTTCTTC; CDR3 protein: CASRQSYNEQFF
D gene: TRBD1; J gene: TRBJ2-2; clone size: medium-sized; V gene: TRBV28; CDR3 DNA: TGTGCCAGCAGTACACCGGGACAGGGGGCGGCCGGGGAGCTGTTTTTT; CDR3 protein: CASSTPGQGAAGELFF